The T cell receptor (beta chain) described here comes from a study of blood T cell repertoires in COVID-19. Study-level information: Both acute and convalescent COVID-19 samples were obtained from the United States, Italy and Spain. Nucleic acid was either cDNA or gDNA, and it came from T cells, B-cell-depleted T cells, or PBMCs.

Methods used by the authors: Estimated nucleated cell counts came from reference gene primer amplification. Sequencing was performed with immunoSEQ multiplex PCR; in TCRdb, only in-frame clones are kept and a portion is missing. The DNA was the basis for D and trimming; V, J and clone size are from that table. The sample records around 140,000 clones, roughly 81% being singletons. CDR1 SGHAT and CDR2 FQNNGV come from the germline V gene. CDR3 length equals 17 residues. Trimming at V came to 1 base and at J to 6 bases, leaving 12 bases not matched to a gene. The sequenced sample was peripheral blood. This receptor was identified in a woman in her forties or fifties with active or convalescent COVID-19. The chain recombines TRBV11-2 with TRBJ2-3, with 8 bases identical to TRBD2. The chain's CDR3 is CASSLGPQRETHDTQYF. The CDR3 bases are TGTGCCAGCAGCTTAGGCCCTCAGCGGGAGACCCACGATACGCAGTATTTT.